This entry lists 21 T cell receptor beta chains sequenced from one sample in a study of metastatic and nonmetastatic thyroid tumors. TCRdb reprocessed the PCR reads via MiXCR. This table has 65,000 to 70,000 clones, approximately 15% appearing once. No treatment had been given to any patient before thyroid surgery. Sequenced input: blood. The receptors shown here come from a male donor with papillary thyroid cancer or a benign thyroid nodule (not recorded which). Some clones in this sample may be carry-over from other donors' samples.

This clone was counted many times. Other DNA sequences in the same sample also yield this CDR3. The chain links TRBV29-1 to TRBJ2-7; 10 bases line up with TRBD1. Germline V lookup: CDR1 SQVTM, CDR2 ANQGSEA. This CDR3 contains 14 residues. V dropped 5 bases and J dropped 5; count of bases not matched to a gene: 9. The CDR3: CSVSLGTGAHEQYF. The CDR3 nucleotides read TGCAGCGTTAGTTTGGGGACAGGGGCCCACGAGCAGTACTTC.

This clone was picked up many times. The rearrangement links TRBV4-1 to TRBJ2-6; the D call may be TRBD1 or TRBD2 (5 bases each). The CDR3 is 16 amino acids. V was cut by 6 bases and J by 1 base, with 13 bases left in between. The germline V gene encodes CDR1 MGHRA and CDR2 YSYEKL. CDR3 protein: CASRGPKSSGANVLTF. In DNA, the CDR3 is TGCGCCAGCAGGGGACCTAAGTCTTCTGGGGCCAACGTCCTGACTTTC.

There are a few counts of this clone. The chain couples TRBV6-1 to TRBJ2-5, with D hard to call. V lost 8 bases, J lost 4 bases, and 17 bases lay in between. This CDR3 comprises 14 residues. Germline V gene sequence: CDR1 MNHNS, CDR2 SASEGT. The CDR3 DNA reads as TGTGCCAGCCACGGCTTATTATCCGTAGAGACCCAGTACTTC. This codes for CASHGLLSVETQYF.

This clone has only a few counts. A read error is possible here, since a much larger clone lies one base away. Distinct nucleotide sequences in the sample also encode this CDR3. The chain is built from TRBV5-4 and TRBJ1-2, with 7 nucleotides matching TRBD1. The CDR3 loop spans 15 amino acids. V shed 0 bases and J 5 bases; nucleotides not matched to a gene: 7. Germline lookup yields CDR1 SGHNT and CDR2 YYREEE (reference sequence). The CDR3 nucleotides read TGTGCCAGCAGCTTGGGAGGAGGGGGCGCGTATGGCTACACCTTC. Amino acid sequence: CASSLGGGGAYGYTF.

This clone came up many times. The chain employs TRBV14 and TRBJ2-3; 8 bases map to TRBD1. Per the germline V gene, CDR1 is SGHDN and CDR2 is FVKESK. V was pared by 5 bases and J by 5 bases, with 12 bases of the junction left unmatched. CDR3 length: 16 amino acids. CDR3 region: CASSATPDREVDTQYF. The CDR3 DNA follows: TGTGCCAGCAGCGCGACACCGGACAGGGAAGTAGATACGCAGTATTTT. Full variable domain (missing parts from reference TRBV14 and TRBJ2-3): EAGVTQFPSHSVIEKGQTVTLRCDPISGHDNLYWYRRVMGKEIKFLLHFVKESKQDESGMPNNRFLAERTGGTYSTLKVQPAELEDSGVYFCASSATPDREVDTQYFGPGTRLTVL.

The chain links TRBV2 to TRBJ2-2; D is ambiguous. The CDR3 spans 14 residues. V was pared by 2 bases and J by 1 base, with 5 bases between. Germline V lookup: CDR1 SNHLY, CDR2 FYNNEI. This CDR3 is CASSERQNTGELFF. The CDR3, as DNA: TGTGCCAGCAGTGAAAGGCAGAACACCGGGGAGCTGTTTTTT.

The rearrangement joins TRBV20-1 to TRBJ2-7, with D unresolved. The CDR3 spans 16 residues. Trimming removed 3 bases at V and 1 base at J, with 19 bases between. In germline, CDR1 is DFQATT, CDR2 SNEGSKA (reference sequence). CDR3 sequence (DNA): TGCAGTGCTAGCCCCCTCGTCGTGAGAGGATCCTACGAGCAGTACTTC. Protein: CSASPLVVRGSYEQYF.

About this clone: Sequence at one end of the junction differs from germline and may be a read error. The V and J genes are TRBV12-3 or TRBV12-4 and TRBJ2-1; D is unresolved. The CDR3 runs to 16 residues. DNA of the CDR3: TGTGCCAGCAGTTTCGCCGCGCAGATCTCCTACAATGAGCAGCTCTTC. Translated, it gives CASSFAAQISYNEQLF.

Comment on this clone: The germline gene is not matched at one end of the junction; a read error may be the cause. The gene calls are TRBV19 and TRBJ2-6; the D gene is possibly TRBD2 (6 bases). The CDR3 contains 18 residues. Germline CDR1 and CDR2: LNHDA and SQIVND (reference sequence). The CDR3 is CASSPRGLIGSGSNFLTF. The CDR3 coding sequence is TGTGCCAGTAGCCCTCGGGGACTCATAGGTTCTGGGTCCAACTTCCTGACTTTC.

This clone was found many times. The chain joins TRBV9 to TRBJ2-1, with D possibly matching TRBD2 (5 bases). The germline gives CDR1 SGDLS, CDR2 YYNGEE. This CDR3 is 15 amino acids long. V was clipped by 0 bases and J by 8 bases, with 15 bases between them. The CDR3 DNA sequence: TGTGCCAGCAGCGTAGCTGGGCTAGCTCGGGATGAGCAGTTCTTC. The encoded protein is CASSVAGLARDEQFF.

In this sample, this clone turned up many times. The CDR3: CASSPGTSMSYEQYV. The CDR3 DNA follows: TGTGCCAGCAGCCCCGGGACTAGCATGTCCTACGAGCAGTACGTC. The V gene is TRBV7-8, the J gene TRBJ2-7; 9 nucleotides line up with TRBD2. The CDR3 sequence is 15 residues long. V dropped 5 bases and J dropped 1; count of bases not matched to a gene: 6. Germline values: CDR1 SGHVS, CDR2 FQNEAQ.

This clone occurred many times. The gene calls are TRBV19 and TRBJ2-1; no clear D. The V gene's germline CDR1 is LNHDA and CDR2 SQIVND (reference sequence). V was cut by 1 base and J by 0 bases, with 13 bases left in between. The length of the CDR3 is 17 residues. The CDR3 DNA is TGTGCCAGTAGTATAGCGAACAGCTTGAGCTCCTACAATGAGCAGTTCTTC. Its translation is CASSIANSLSSYNEQFF.

In this sample, this clone turned up many times. The chain employs TRBV6-5 and TRBJ1-1; D is undetermined. V was shortened by 2 bases and J by 1 base, with 11 bases between the two germline ends. CDR1 MNHEY and CDR2 SVGAGI come from the germline V gene. This CDR3 comprises 15 residues. CDR3 in amino acids: CASSYIGQRNTEAFF. CDR3 DNA: TGTGCCAGCAGTTACATCGGGCAAAGGAACACTGAAGCTTTCTTT.

As for this clone: Since a much larger clone is just one base distant, this may be a read error. The chain carries TRBV12-5 and TRBJ1-5; 9 positions agree with TRBD1. In germline, CDR1 is LGHNT, CDR2 FRNRAP. The ends lost 7 bases at V and 4 bases at J; junction bases unmatched: 14. This CDR3 spans 17 amino acids. CDR3 sequence reads: CASALDRGSLVNQPQHF. The CDR3 region has the DNA TGTGCTAGTGCCCTGGACAGGGGCTCCCTTGTAAATCAGCCCCAGCATTTT.

Regarding this clone: A much larger clonotype is one base distant, so this may be a read error. The genes are TRBV4-2 and TRBJ2-3, with D tentatively TRBD1 (7 bases). V was trimmed by 4 bases and J by 4 bases, leaving 18 bases between them. Germline V gene sequence: CDR1 LGHNA, CDR2 YNFKEQ. The CDR3 totals 16 residues. The DNA of the CDR3 is TGTGCCAGCAGCCCGAGGCTGGCAGGGGGGTCAGATACGCAGTATTTT. It yields the protein CASSPRLAGGSDTQYF.

A note on this clone: Its ends do not fully match the called genes, so a read error is possible. The chain recombines TRBV6-5 with TRBJ2-1; the D gene is possibly TRBD2 (5 bases). CDR1 MNHEY and CDR2 SVGAGI come from the germline V gene. CDR3 length: 17 amino acids. As DNA, the CDR3 is TGTACCAGCAGTGAGTCGAGAGGGCCGAGCCTTTACAATGAGCAGTTCTTC. It is translated as CTSSESRGPSLYNEQFF.

This clone has a count of ten or more. The V and J genes are TRBV6-1 and TRBJ2-7; 8 positions match TRBD1. CDR1 and CDR2 (germline): MNHNS, SASEGT. The CDR3 is 15 residues long. Trimming at V came to 5 bases and at J to 3 bases, leaving 9 bases not matched to a gene. This CDR3 is CASSPPGQEHYEQYF. The CDR3 coding sequence is TGTGCCAGCAGTCCCCCGGGACAGGAGCACTACGAGCAGTACTTC.

The V call is TRBV25-1, the J call TRBJ2-1, with a weak D call TRBD2 (6 bases). V was clipped by 8 bases and J by 3 bases, with 11 bases between them. The CDR3 is made up of 13 amino acids. Germline V gene data show CDR1 as MGHDK and CDR2 as SYGVNS. CDR3 DNA: TGTGCCAGCCGACTAGAGTTCTACAATGAGCAGTTCTTC. It codes for CASRLEFYNEQFF.

This clone occurred many times. The gene calls are TRBV6-1 and TRBJ1-1; 7 nucleotides line up with TRBD1. V shed 7 bases and J 7 bases; nucleotides not matched to a gene: 9. The CDR3 has 13 residues. In germline, CDR1 is MNHNS, CDR2 SASEGT. The CDR3 DNA follows: TGTGCCAGCACCCAAGGGGACAGAGGTGAAGCTTTCTTT. It codes for CASTQGDRGEAFF.

On this clone itself: One base away lies a much larger clone, so this may be a sequencing read error. The same CDR3 arises from other DNA sequences in this sample as well. This rearrangement joins TRBV5-1 to TRBJ1-1; D is possibly TRBD1 (5 bases). The germline V gene has CDR1 SGHRS and CDR2 YFSETQ. The CDR3 totals 12 residues. CDR3: CASSLAGEEAFF. The CDR3 nucleotides are TGCGCCAGCAGCTTGGCGGGGGAAGAAGCCTTCTTT.

This clone appeared a few times. The chain is built from TRBV5-6 and TRBJ1-1; 9 bases align to TRBD1. Germline V CDR1 and CDR2: SGHDT, YYEEEE. The CDR3 consists of 15 residues. V trimming: 2 bases; J trimming: 4 bases; junction bases outside the gene matches: 6. CDR3 sequence reads: CASSFGTGLVTEAFF. In DNA form, the CDR3 reads TGTGCCAGCAGCTTTGGGACAGGGCTGGTCACTGAAGCTTTCTTT.